Listed here is a single T cell receptor (beta chain). Its specificity is not known. The assay was immunoSEQ multiplex PCR, and TCRdb's table has in-frame clones only and misses some. The sample yields 180,000 or so clones, roughly 94% seen once. The CDR3 totals 19 residues. The germline V gene encodes CDR1 LGHDT and CDR2 YNNKEL (reference sequence). V lost 0 bases to trimming and J lost 4 bases; unmatched junction nucleotides: 13. The data are from a study of T cell responses to AZD1222 COVID-19 vaccine. Study results and caveats: Baseline serostatus was positive in only a handful of AZD1222 recipients.

Sample: peripheral blood, taken 28 days after the second AZD1222 dose. The chain combines TRBV3-1 (or the pseudogene TRBV3-2) with TRBJ2-1, with TRBD2 matching over 9 bases. This sequence originates from an adult who received the AZD1222 COVID-19 vaccine. CDR3 nucleotide sequence: TGTGCCAGCAGCCAAGATCTGGGGGGGAGACTAGCGGAGTACAATGAGCAGTTCTTC. Its translation is CASSQDLGGRLAEYNEQFF.